The rows below give T cell receptor beta chains drawn from one sample of a study of shared clonotypes between healthy human individuals. Method: immunoSEQ multiplex PCR; TCRdb's copy keeps in-frame clones and lacks some. The sample has around 2.3 million clones, more than 90% seen once; the top ten hold over 0.1%. Sequenced material: naive CD4+ T cells sorted from blood. The receptors were gathered from a man aged 18 to 29 in good health. Each CDR3 is given with its conserved first and last residue. A D gene is named only where the DNA matches it firmly. Some rows have no size entry. The others give once, few or many, or a class for an expanded clone.

V gene,J gene,D gene,clone size,CDR3 DNA,CDR3 protein
TRBV25-1,TRBJ1-1,-,once,TGTGCCAGCAGGGAGAACACTGAAGCTTTCTTT,CASRENTEAFF
TRBV11-2,TRBJ2-1,TRBD2,once,TGTGCCAGCAGCAAAAACTACGGGACTAGCGGGAGTAAGGACAATGAGCAGTTCTTC,CASSKNYGTSGSKDNEQFF
TRBV10-3,TRBJ2-6,TRBD1,-,TGTGCCATGGGAAGGGACAGTCCCCATTCTGGGGCCAACGTCCTGACTTTC,CAMGRDSPHSGANVLTF
TRBV5-1,TRBJ1-1,TRBD1,-,TGCGCCAGCAGCTCCGGACAGGGGGGTAACACTGAAGCTTTCTTT,CASSSGQGGNTEAFF
TRBV5-4,TRBJ1-2,-,-,TGTGCCAGCAGCTCACCGGGTCCTAACTATGGCTACACCTTC,CASSSPGPNYGYTF
TRBV5-1,TRBJ1-3,-,-,TGCGCCAGCAGTGAGGGCTCAACTGGAAACACCATATATTTT,CASSEGSTGNTIYF
TRBV5-4,TRBJ2-7,TRBD2,-,TGTGCCAGCGGGACTAGCGGGACCTCGGGAGAGCAGTACTTC,CASGTSGTSGEQYF
TRBV5-1,TRBJ2-5,-,-,TGCGCCAGCAGCTTGGCTAGCGGACAGGAGACCCAGTACTTC,CASSLASGQETQYF
TRBV30,TRBJ2-5,TRBD2,once,TGTGCCGGAAGCCTGGCGGGGGACTATCAAGAGACCCAGTACTTC,CAGSLAGDYQETQYF
TRBV14,TRBJ1-1,-,-,TGTGCCAGCAGCCAAACCCAGTCTGAAGCTTTCTTT,CASSQTQSEAFF
TRBV6-5,TRBJ2-2,TRBD1,-,TGTGCCAGCAGTGAGACAGGGGCCGGGGAGCTGTTTTTT,CASSETGAGELFF
TRBV30,TRBJ2-3,TRBD1,-,TGTGCCTGGAGTCACAGGGGGCTAGGTGGAAGTACGCAGTATTTT,CAWSHRGLGGSTQYF
TRBV27,TRBJ2-3,TRBD1,-,TGTGCCAGCAGTTTTCTGGGACAGCTGGGGCCAGATACGCAGTATTTT,CASSFLGQLGPDTQYF
TRBV7-9,TRBJ2-7,-,-,TGTGCCAGCAGCCTGACAGGTCCCACCCAGGACTACGAGCAGTACTTC,CASSLTGPTQDYEQYF
TRBV5-1,TRBJ2-7,-,-,TGCGCCAGCAGCTTGGTGCCCGACGGCGAGCAGTACTTC,CASSLVPDGEQYF